This TCR beta chain was documented in a study of blood T cell repertoires in COVID-19. Study information: Acute-phase and convalescent COVID-19 samples originated in the United States, Italy and Spain. PBMCs, B-cell-depleted T cells, or T cells were the source of the cDNA or gDNA that made up the material.

The ends lost 0 bases at V and 2 bases at J; junction bases unmatched: 3. The germline V gene encodes CDR1 MNHEY and CDR2 SVGAGI. The CDR3 totals 16 residues. As handled by the study authors: Estimation of nucleated cell counts relied on the amplification of reference gene primers. Sequencing was performed with immunoSEQ multiplex PCR; in TCRdb, only in-frame clones are kept and a portion is missing. The V and J calls and clone size come from that table; D and trimming were worked out from the DNA. Of over 300,000 clones in the sample, 89% are singletons; the top ten hold 1% to 1.5%. The material sequenced was peripheral blood. The clonotype was recovered from a man aged 40-49 years with acute or convalescent COVID-19. The rearrangement uses TRBV6-5 and TRBJ2-7; 11 bases are shared with TRBD1. CDR3 sequence reads: CASSYSGQGAAYEQYF. In DNA, the CDR3 is TGTGCCAGCAGTTACTCCGGACAGGGGGCCGCCTACGAGCAGTACTTC.